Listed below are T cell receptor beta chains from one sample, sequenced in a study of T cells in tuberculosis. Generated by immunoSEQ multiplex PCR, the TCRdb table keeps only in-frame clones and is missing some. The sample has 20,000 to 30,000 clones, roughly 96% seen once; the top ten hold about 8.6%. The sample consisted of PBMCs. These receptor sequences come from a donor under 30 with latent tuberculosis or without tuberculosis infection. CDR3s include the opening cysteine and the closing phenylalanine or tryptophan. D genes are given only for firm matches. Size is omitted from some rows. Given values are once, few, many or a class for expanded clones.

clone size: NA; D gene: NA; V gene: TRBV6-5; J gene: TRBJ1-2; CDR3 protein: CASSSPANYGYTF; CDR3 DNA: TGTGCCAGCAGCTCCCCAGCTAACTATGGCTACACCTTC
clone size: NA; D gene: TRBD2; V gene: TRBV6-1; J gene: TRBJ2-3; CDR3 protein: CASSESPGGAADTQYF; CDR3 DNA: TGTGCCAGCAGTGAAAGTCCGGGGGGGGCAGCAGATACGCAGTATTTT
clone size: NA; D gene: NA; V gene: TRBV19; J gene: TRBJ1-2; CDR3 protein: CARTGGGYTF; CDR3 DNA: TGTGCCCGCACGGGGGGGGGCTACACCTTC
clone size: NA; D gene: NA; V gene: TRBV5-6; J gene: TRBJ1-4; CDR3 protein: CASSPRAATNEKLFF; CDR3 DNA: TGTGCCAGCAGCCCCAGGGCCGCAACTAATGAAAAACTGTTTTTT
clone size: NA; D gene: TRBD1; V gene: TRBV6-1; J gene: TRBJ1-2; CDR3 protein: CASRPRDRGSYGYTF; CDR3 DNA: TGTGCCAGCAGGCCTCGGGACAGGGGTTCCTATGGCTACACCTTC
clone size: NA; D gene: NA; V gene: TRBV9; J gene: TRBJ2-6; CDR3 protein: CASSVNPSGEGSGANVLTF; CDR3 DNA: TGTGCCAGCAGCGTAAACCCCTCAGGGGAGGGGTCTGGGGCCAACGTCCTGACTTTC
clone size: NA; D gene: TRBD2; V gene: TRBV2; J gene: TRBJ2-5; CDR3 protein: CASKHLYPLAGGRGETQYF; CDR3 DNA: TGTGCCAGCAAGCACCTTTATCCCCTAGCGGGGGGGCGGGGCGAGACCCAGTACTTC
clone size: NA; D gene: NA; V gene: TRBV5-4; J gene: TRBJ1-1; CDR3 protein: CASSLAKTGNTEAFF; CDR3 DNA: TGTGCCAGCAGCTTGGCCAAGACAGGGAACACTGAAGCTTTCTTT
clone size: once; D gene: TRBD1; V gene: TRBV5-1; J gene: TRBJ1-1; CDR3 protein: CASSSNNHRGDTEAFF; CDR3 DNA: TGCGCCAGCAGCTCAAATAACCACAGGGGTGACACTGAAGCTTTCTTT
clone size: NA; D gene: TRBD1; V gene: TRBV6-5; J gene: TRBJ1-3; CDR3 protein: CASSRQGTGNTIYF; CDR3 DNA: TGTGCCAGCAGTCGACAGGGTACTGGAAACACCATATATTTT
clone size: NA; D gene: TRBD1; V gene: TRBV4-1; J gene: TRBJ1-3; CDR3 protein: CASSQPRTGGNTIYF; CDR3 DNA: TGCGCCAGCAGCCAGCCAAGGACAGGGGGAAACACCATATATTTT
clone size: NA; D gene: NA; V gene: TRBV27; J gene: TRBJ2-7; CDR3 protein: CASRSFSAYEQYF; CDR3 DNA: TGTGCCAGCAGGTCCTTCAGTGCCTACGAGCAGTACTTC
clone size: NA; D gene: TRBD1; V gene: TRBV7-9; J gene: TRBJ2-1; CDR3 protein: CASSLGGTGATVGNNEQFF; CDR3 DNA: TGTGCCAGCAGCTTAGGGGGGACAGGGGCGACAGTGGGAAACAATGAGCAGTTCTTC
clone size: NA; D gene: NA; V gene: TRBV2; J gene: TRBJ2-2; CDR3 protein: CASSDTPANTGELFF; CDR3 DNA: TGTGCCAGCAGTGATACCCCAGCGAACACCGGGGAGCTGTTTTTT
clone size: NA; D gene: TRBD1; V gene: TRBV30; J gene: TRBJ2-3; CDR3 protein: CAWVHRDRVTDTQYF; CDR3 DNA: TGTGCCTGGGTCCACCGGGACAGGGTCACAGATACGCAGTATTTT
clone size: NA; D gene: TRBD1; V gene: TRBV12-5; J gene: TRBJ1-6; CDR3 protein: CASGPTGGNSPLHF; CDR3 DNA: TGTGCTAGTGGACCGACAGGGGGCAATTCACCCCTCCACTTT
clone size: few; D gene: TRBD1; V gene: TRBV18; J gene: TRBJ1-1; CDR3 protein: CASSHIPGTGAGDTEAFF; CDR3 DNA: TGTGCCAGCTCACACATTCCCGGGACAGGGGCGGGGGACACTGAAGCTTTCTTT
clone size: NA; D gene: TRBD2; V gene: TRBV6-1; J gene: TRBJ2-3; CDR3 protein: CASSVAGLGTDTQYF; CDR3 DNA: TGTGCCAGCAGTGTGGCGGGACTAGGCACAGATACGCAGTATTTT
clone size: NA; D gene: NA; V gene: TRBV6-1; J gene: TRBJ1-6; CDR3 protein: CASSGTFNSPLHF; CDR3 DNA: TGTGCCAGCAGCGGGACTTTTAATTCACCCCTCCACTTT
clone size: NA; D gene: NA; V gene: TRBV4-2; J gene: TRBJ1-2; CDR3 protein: CASSHLSGDGGYTF; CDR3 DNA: TGTGCCAGCAGCCACCTTTCAGGGGACGGCGGCTACACCTTC
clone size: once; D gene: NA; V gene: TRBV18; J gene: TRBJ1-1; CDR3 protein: CASSPFTGDTEAFF; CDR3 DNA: TGTGCCAGCTCACCTTTCACAGGAGACACTGAAGCTTTCTTT
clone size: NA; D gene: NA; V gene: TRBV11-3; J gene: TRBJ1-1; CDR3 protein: CASSLDPAGEAFF; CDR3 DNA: TGTGCCAGCAGCTTAGATCCGGCGGGTGAAGCTTTCTTT
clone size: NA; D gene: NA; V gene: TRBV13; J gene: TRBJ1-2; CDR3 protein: CASSRTGFYGYTF; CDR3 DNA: TGTGCCAGCAGCAGAACAGGTTTCTATGGCTACACCTTC
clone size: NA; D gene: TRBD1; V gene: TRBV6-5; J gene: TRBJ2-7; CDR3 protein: CASSYSSDRDYEQYF; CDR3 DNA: TGTGCCAGCAGTTACTCCTCGGACAGGGACTACGAGCAGTACTTC
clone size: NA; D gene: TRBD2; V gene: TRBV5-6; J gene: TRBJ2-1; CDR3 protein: CASSFGWSSGGGWIF; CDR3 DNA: TGTGCCAGCAGCTTCGGGTGGTCAAGCGGGGGGGGCTGGATCTTC
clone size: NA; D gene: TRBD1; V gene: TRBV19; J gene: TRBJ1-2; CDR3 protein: CASRPGQYGYTF; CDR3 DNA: TGTGCCAGTAGACCGGGACAGTATGGCTACACCTTC
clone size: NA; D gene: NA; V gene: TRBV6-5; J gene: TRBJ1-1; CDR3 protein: CASSSPAGLAEAFF; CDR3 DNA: TGTGCCAGCAGTTCTCCCGCGGGATTGGCTGAAGCTTTCTTT
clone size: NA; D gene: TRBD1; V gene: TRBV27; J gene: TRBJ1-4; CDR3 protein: CASRPDIQGGKLFF; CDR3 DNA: TGTGCCAGCAGACCAGATATACAGGGGGGGAAACTGTTTTTT
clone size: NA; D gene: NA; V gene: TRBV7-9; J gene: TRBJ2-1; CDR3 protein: CASSLEDNEQFF; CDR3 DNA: TGTGCCAGCAGCTTGGAGGACAATGAGCAGTTCTTC
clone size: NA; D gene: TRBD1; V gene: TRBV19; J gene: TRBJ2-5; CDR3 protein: CASSPGQQETQYF; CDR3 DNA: TGTGCCAGTAGTCCGGGACAGCAAGAGACCCAGTACTTC
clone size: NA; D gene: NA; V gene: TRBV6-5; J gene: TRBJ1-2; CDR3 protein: CASKRLANYGYTF; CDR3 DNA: TGTGCCAGCAAGAGGTTAGCTAACTATGGCTACACCTTC
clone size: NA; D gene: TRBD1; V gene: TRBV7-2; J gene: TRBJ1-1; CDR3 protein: CASSSTGQGARTDTEAFF; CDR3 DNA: TGTGCCAGCAGCTCAACCGGACAGGGGGCGCGAACGGACACTGAAGCTTTCTTT
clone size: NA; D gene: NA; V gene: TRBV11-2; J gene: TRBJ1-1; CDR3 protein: CASSSLRSTEAFF; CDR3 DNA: TGTGCCAGCAGTTCCCTCAGAAGCACTGAAGCTTTCTTT
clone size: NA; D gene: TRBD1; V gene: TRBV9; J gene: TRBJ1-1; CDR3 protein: CASSVGRKQGSTEAFF; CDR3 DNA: TGTGCCAGCAGCGTAGGGCGGAAACAGGGGAGCACTGAAGCTTTCTTT
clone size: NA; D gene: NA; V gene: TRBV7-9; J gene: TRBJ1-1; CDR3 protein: CASSLLQGNTEAFF; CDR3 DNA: TGTGCCAGCAGCCTCCTACAGGGGAACACTGAAGCTTTCTTT
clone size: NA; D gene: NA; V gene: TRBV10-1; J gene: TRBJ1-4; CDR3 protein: CASSESTGNEKLFF; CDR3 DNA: TGCGCCAGCAGTGAGTCTACGGGGAATGAAAAACTGTTTTTT
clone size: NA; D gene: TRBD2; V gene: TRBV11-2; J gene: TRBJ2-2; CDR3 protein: CASSPIAGRVTGELFF; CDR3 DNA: TGTGCCAGCAGTCCCATAGCGGGTAGAGTCACCGGGGAGCTGTTTTTT
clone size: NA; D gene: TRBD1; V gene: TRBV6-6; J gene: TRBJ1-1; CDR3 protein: CASSYPSDRDWTEAFF; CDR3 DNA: TGTGCCAGCAGTTACCCGTCGGACAGGGACTGGACTGAAGCTTTCTTT
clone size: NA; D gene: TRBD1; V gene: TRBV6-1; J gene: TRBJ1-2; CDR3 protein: CASSDPGTGTDYGYTF; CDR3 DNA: TGTGCCAGCAGTGATCCCGGGACAGGCACCGACTATGGCTACACCTTC
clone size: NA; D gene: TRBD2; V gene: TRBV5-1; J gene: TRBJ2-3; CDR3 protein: CASSLLAGGTDTQYF; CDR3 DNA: TGCGCCAGCAGCTTACTAGCGGGGGGCACAGATACGCAGTATTTT
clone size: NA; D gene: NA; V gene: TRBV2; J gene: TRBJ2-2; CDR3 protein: CASNGHPNTGELFF; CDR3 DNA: TGTGCCAGCAATGGGCACCCGAACACCGGGGAGCTGTTTTTT
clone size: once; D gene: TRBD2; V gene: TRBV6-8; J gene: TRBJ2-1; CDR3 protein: CASASGLAAINEQFF; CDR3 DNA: TGTGCCAGCGCTTCTGGACTAGCGGCCATCAATGAGCAGTTCTTC
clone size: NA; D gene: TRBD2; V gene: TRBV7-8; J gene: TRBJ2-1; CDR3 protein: CASSPLAGVIYNEQFF; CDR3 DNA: TGTGCCAGCAGCCCACTAGCGGGGGTAATCTACAATGAGCAGTTCTTC
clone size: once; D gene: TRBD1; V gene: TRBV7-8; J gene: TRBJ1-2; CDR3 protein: CASSSPPDAGGYDGYTF; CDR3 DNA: TGTGCCAGCAGCTCCCCGCCCGACGCAGGGGGATATGATGGCTACACCTTC
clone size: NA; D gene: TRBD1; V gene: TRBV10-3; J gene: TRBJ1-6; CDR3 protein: CAISALGTGYNSPLHF; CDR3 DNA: TGTGCCATCAGTGCGCTGGGGACAGGATATAATTCACCCCTCCACTTT
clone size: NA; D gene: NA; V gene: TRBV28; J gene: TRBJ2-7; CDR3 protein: CASLRPGAYEQYF; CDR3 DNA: TGTGCCAGCCTCAGACCCGGAGCCTACGAGCAGTACTTC